The 18 T cell receptor beta chains reported below all come from one sample, sequenced in a study of T cell responses to AZD1222 COVID-19 vaccine. Libraries were prepared by immunoSEQ multiplex PCR; TCRdb keeps only in-frame clonotypes and omits some of them. This sample has 95,000 to 100,000 clones; over 75% occur once, and the top ten carry approximately 10%. Sequenced here: peripheral blood, sampled 28 days after the second AZD1222 dose. The receptors originated from an adult who received the AZD1222 COVID-19 vaccine.

Written as DNA, the CDR3 is TGCGCCAGCAGCTTGGAGGGGGTCGAGGGCACTGAAGCTTTCTTT. The encoded protein is CASSLEGVEGTEAFF. The chain has TRBV5-1 and TRBJ1-1, with D possibly TRBD1 on 6 matching bases. Germline CDR1 and CDR2: SGHRS and YFSETQ. The CDR3 totals 15 residues. Trimming pared 0 bases from V and 4 bases from J, leaving 13 bases between.

This clone was counted once. This sequence joins TRBV5-1 and TRBJ2-3, with D perhaps TRBD1 (6 bases). The germline V gene encodes CDR1 SGHRS and CDR2 YFSETQ. Trimming removed 3 bases from V and 10 bases from J, with 12 bases in between. The CDR3 has 12 amino acids. The CDR3 DNA reads TGCGCCAGCAGCTCGCAGGGGTTTGCGCAGTATTTT. Protein sequence: CASSSQGFAQYF.

The genes are TRBV9 and TRBJ2-1; 10 bases map to TRBD2. CDR1 and CDR2 (germline): SGDLS, YYNGEE. CDR3 size: 14 residues. Trimming at V came to 5 bases and at J to 5 bases, leaving 4 bases not matched to a gene. The CDR3 protein is CASSAGTSDNEQFF. In DNA, the CDR3 is TGTGCCAGCAGTGCCGGGACTAGCGACAATGAGCAGTTCTTC.

The chain couples TRBV10-3 to TRBJ2-2; the D gene is possibly TRBD2 (6 bases). There are 17 residues in the CDR3. Germline V gives CDR1 ENHRY, CDR2 SYGVKD. V dropped 6 bases and J dropped 5 bases, with 22 bases sitting between them. This chain's CDR3 is CAISPLSSGVRTGELFF. For the CDR3, the DNA is TGTGCCATCAGCCCCTTATCTTCGGGGGTAAGGACCGGGGAGCTGTTTTTT.

This chain uses TRBV18 with TRBJ2-5, with 8 bases matching TRBD1. This CDR3 is 16 amino acids long. After removal of 1 base from V and 2 bases from J, the junction contained 6 bases not matched to a gene. In germline, CDR1 is KGHSH, CDR2 LQKENI. CDR3: CASSPLDRVSQETQYF. The DNA for the CDR3 is TGTGCCAGCTCACCACTGGACAGGGTATCGCAAGAGACCCAGTACTTC.

CDR3 region: CASSPAPGYGYTF. The CDR3 DNA reads as TGTGCCAGTAGTCCCGCCCCGGGCTATGGCTACACCTTC. The J gene is TRBJ1-2, the V gene TRBV19; D is ambiguous. Germline V lookup: CDR1 LNHDA, CDR2 SQIVND (reference sequence). This CDR3 comprises 13 residues. The V and J ends lost 5 bases and 4 bases respectively, with 11 bases between them.

The chain joins TRBV11-3 to TRBJ2-1, with D perhaps TRBD2 (6 bases). CDR1 and CDR2 from the germline V gene are SGHNT and YENEEA. Trimming took 5 bases from V and 6 from J, leaving 11 bases between them. The CDR3 totals 13 residues. CDR3 coding DNA: TGTGCCAGCAGCGCGGGACGGATCAATGAGCAGTTCTTC. Encoded protein: CASSAGRINEQFF.

CDR3 residues: CASSVGERERNNEQFF. CDR3 bases: TGTGCCAGCAGCGTGGGAGAGCGGGAGCGGAACAATGAGCAGTTCTTC. V is TRBV9 and J is TRBJ2-1; 8 positions agree with TRBD2. CDR1 SGDLS and CDR2 YYNGEE come from the germline V gene. The CDR3 spans 16 residues. V dropped 2 bases and J dropped 5; count of bases not matched to a gene: 9. Full variable domain (missing parts from reference TRBV9 and TRBJ2-1): DSGVTQTPKHLITATGQRVTLRCSPRSGDLSVYWYQQSLDQGLQFLIQYYNGEERAKGNILERFSAQQFPDLHSELNLSSLELGDSALYFCASSVGERERNNEQFFGPGTRLTVL.

The rearrangement uses TRBV19 and TRBJ2-7; D perhaps matches TRBD1 (6 bases). The CDR3 runs 14 residues. Trimming pared 5 bases from V and 3 bases from J, leaving 14 bases between. CDR1 and CDR2 from the germline V gene are LNHDA and SQIVND (reference sequence). The chain's CDR3 is CASSSGTPGYEQYF. The DNA for the CDR3 is TGTGCCAGTAGTTCCGGGACACCGGGCTACGAGCAGTACTTC.

This chain connects TRBV9 to TRBJ2-1; D remains ambiguous. Germline CDR1 is SGDLS and CDR2 is YYNGEE. The CDR3 has 12 amino acids. Trimming removed 6 bases at V and 7 bases at J, with 11 bases between. The CDR3 DNA sequence: TGTGCCAGCAATAATCCCCGGAATGAGCAGTTCTTC. Amino acid sequence: CASNNPRNEQFF.

The J gene is TRBJ1-4, the V gene TRBV11-1; D is undetermined. The CDR3 loop spans 13 amino acids. Deletions cut 5 bases from V and 4 bases from J, with 8 bases between. Germline CDR1 SGHAT, CDR2 FQDESV (reference sequence). The DNA of the CDR3 is TGTGCCAGCAGCCTGGGAGTTAATGAAAAACTGTTTTTT. Its translation: CASSLGVNEKLFF.

CDR3 bases: TGTGCCAGCAGTGAATTGTACTATACAGATACGCAGTATTTT. Residues: CASSELYYTDTQYF. The chain recombines TRBV2 with TRBJ2-3; no firm D call. Germline loops: CDR1 SNHLY, CDR2 FYNNEI. Trimming pared 2 bases from V and 3 bases from J, leaving 9 bases between. This CDR3 region has 14 residues.

The chain couples TRBV24-1 to TRBJ2-7; TRBD2 matches at 9 bases. Germline V lookup: CDR1 KGHDR, CDR2 SFDVKD. The length of the CDR3 is 13 residues. The V gene end was trimmed by 4 bases and the J gene end by 3 bases; junction bases not matched to a gene: 0. CDR3 amino acids: CATSEAGGYEQYF. In nucleotides, the CDR3 is TGTGCCACCAGTGAAGCGGGAGGCTACGAGCAGTACTTC.

The chain combines TRBV5-1 with TRBJ1-5; tentatively, D is TRBD1 (5 bases). Germline lookup yields CDR1 SGHRS and CDR2 YFSETQ. The germline V and J ends were trimmed by 0 bases and 0 bases, with 7 bases remaining between them. This CDR3 is built from 15 residues. CDR3 residues: CASSLGGVSNQPQHF. CDR3 sequence (DNA): TGCGCCAGCAGCTTGGGAGGGGTTAGCAATCAGCCCCAGCATTTT.

This rearrangement joins TRBV3-1 (or the pseudogene TRBV3-2) to TRBJ2-5; TRBD2 matches at 7 bases. V lost 1 base and J lost 1; bases outside the gene matches: 0. The CDR3 is 14 residues long. Germline V gene data show CDR1 as LGHDT and CDR2 as YNNKEL (reference sequence). CDR3 in amino acids: CASSQAGGQETQYF. The CDR3 DNA follows: TGTGCCAGCAGCCAAGCGGGGGGCCAAGAGACCCAGTACTTC.

The chain is built from TRBV27 and TRBJ1-2; 10 positions match TRBD1. The CDR3 consists of 14 residues. In germline, CDR1 is MNHEY, CDR2 SMNVEV (reference sequence). V shed 6 bases and J 1 base; nucleotides not matched to a gene: 2. The CDR3 coding sequence is TGTGCCAGCAGCAGGACAGGGGGTAACTATGGCTACACCTTC. Translation: CASSRTGGNYGYTF.

The table lists this clone with a few counts. The genes are TRBV28 and TRBJ1-5, with D hard to call. V was clipped by 3 bases and J by 6 bases, with 6 bases between them. Looked up from germline, CDR1 is MDHEN and CDR2 is SYDVKM. The CDR3 totals 12 residues. The CDR3 protein is CASSFKLQPQHF. CDR3 nucleotides: TGTGCCAGCAGTTTCAAACTTCAGCCCCAGCATTTT.

V is TRBV11-3 and J is TRBJ2-1; weak D call: TRBD1 (5 bases). The CDR3 runs 17 residues. Deletions cut 2 bases from V and 4 bases from J, with 18 bases between. Germline V lookup: CDR1 SGHNT, CDR2 YENEEA. CDR3 amino acids: CASSLSQGGAQYNEQFF. The CDR3 coding sequence is TGTGCCAGCAGCTTATCTCAGGGTGGAGCCCAATACAATGAGCAGTTCTTC.